What follows are 10 T cell receptor beta chains derived from one specimen sequenced in a study of Tregs in tolerant kidney transplant recipients. Produced via immunoSEQ multiplex PCR; TCRdb's table is partial and in-frame only. The profile shows hundreds of thousands of clones, around 82% of them singletons. Material: CD4+ T cells from blood. These receptors were taken from a human donor in good health.

The genes are TRBV5-5 and TRBJ2-3; D not certain. Trimming cost V 2 bases and J 2 bases, with 9 bases left between them. This CDR3 has 14 amino acids. Germline V lookup: CDR1 SGHKS, CDR2 YYEKEE (reference sequence). CDR3 in DNA: TGTGCCAGCAGCTTCCAAGTCCTCACAGATACGCAGTATTTT. This sequence encodes CASSFQVLTDTQYF. The variable domain in full, with the rest retrieved from reference TRBV5-5 and TRBJ2-3, is DAGVTQSPTHLIKTRGQQVTLRCSPISGHKSVSWYQQVLGQGPQFIFQYYEKEERGRGNFPDRFSARQFPNYSSELNVNALLLGDSALYLCASSFQVLTDTQYFGPGTRLTVL.

V is TRBV9 and J is TRBJ1-1, with 7 bases aligning to TRBD1. The germline V gene encodes CDR1 SGDLS and CDR2 YYNGEE. V trimming: 2 bases; J trimming: 5 bases; junction bases outside the gene matches: 12. The CDR3 consists of 16 residues. The CDR3 loop reads CASSVQLGGSETEAFF. For the CDR3, the DNA is TGTGCCAGCAGCGTCCAACTAGGGGGCTCGGAAACTGAAGCTTTCTTT.

Comments on this clone: Other DNA sequences in the sample encode the same CDR3. CDR3 bases: TGTGCCAGCTCACCGGGACTAGCGGGGGATTACGAGCAGTACTTC. It codes for CASSPGLAGDYEQYF. The rearrangement joins TRBV18 to TRBJ2-7; TRBD2 agrees at 14 bases. Unmatched junction bases numbered 2, after V lost 3 bases and J lost 4 bases. CDR1 and CDR2 from the germline V gene are KGHSH and LQKENI. This CDR3 has 15 residues.

V and J are TRBV10-2 and TRBJ1-1; 9 bases map to TRBD1. The CDR3 consists of 16 residues. Germline V gives CDR1 WSHSY, CDR2 SAAADI. After removal of 7 bases from V and 4 bases from J, the junction contained 13 bases not matched to a gene. The CDR3 coding sequence is TGCGCCAGCATAGCCCATCCACAGGGGGCAATCACTGAAGCTTTCTTT. This gives the protein CASIAHPQGAITEAFF.

The chain carries TRBV11-2 and TRBJ2-7; TRBD1 aligns across 7 bases. CDR3 length: 14 residues. Trimming removed 4 bases from V and 2 bases from J; junction bases left unmatched: 5. In germline, CDR1 is SGHAT, CDR2 FQNNGV. The chain's CDR3 is CASSSQTGPYEQYF. In DNA form, the CDR3 reads TGTGCCAGCAGCTCCCAGACAGGGCCCTACGAGCAGTACTTC.

V usage is TRBV27 and J usage is TRBJ1-1; 9 bases are a match to TRBD1. This CDR3 has 17 amino acids. Germline V CDR1 and CDR2: MNHEY, SMNVEV (reference sequence). With V trimmed by 5 bases and J by 0 bases, 10 bases remained unmatched. The CDR3 nucleotides read TGTGCCAGCAGTCGAGGGGGGACAGGGACTGTGAACACTGAAGCTTTCTTT. It yields the protein CASSRGGTGTVNTEAFF.

The gene calls are TRBV15 and TRBJ2-5; D is perhaps TRBD2 (5 bases). The CDR3 runs to 16 residues. V shed 2 bases and J shed 2 bases, with 15 bases lying between them. The germline V gene encodes CDR1 LNHNV and CDR2 YYDKDF (reference sequence). CDR3 DNA: TGTGCCACCAGCAGACCGGGATTTGTAGGGCAAGAGACCCAGTACTTC. It is translated as CATSRPGFVGQETQYF.

Regarding this clone: The junction does not match germline at one end; this may be a read error. Other DNA sequences of this sample code for an identical CDR3. As DNA, the CDR3 is TGTGCAAGCAGTCGACAGGGGAGGGATGGCTACACCTTC. The encoded protein is CASSRQGRDGYTF. The J gene is TRBJ1-2, the V gene TRBV6-1; 8 bases agree with TRBD1. This CDR3 region has 13 residues. Germline V gives CDR1 MNHNS, CDR2 SASEGT.

The chain joins TRBV6-1 to TRBJ2-3, with a weak D call TRBD2 (6 bases). The germline gives CDR1 MNHNS, CDR2 SASEGT. Between the trimmed V and J ends, which lost 8 bases and 3 bases, there was a span of 15 bases. The CDR3 is 14 residues long. CDR3 residues: CASLRRGGTDTQYF. The CDR3 DNA reads as TGTGCCAGCCTCCGGAGGGGTGGAACAGATACGCAGTATTTT.

This clone was seen only once. This chain links TRBV30 with TRBJ1-2; D ambiguous. Germline values: CDR1 GTSNPN, CDR2 SVGIG (reference sequence). The CDR3 sequence is 13 residues long. The V and J ends lost 0 bases and 7 bases respectively, with 12 bases between them. CDR3 sequence: CAWSVSMTIGYTF. CDR3 nucleotides: TGTGCCTGGAGTGTATCGATGACGATTGGCTACACCTTC.